This T cell receptor (beta chain) was sequenced for a study of T cells after yellow fever vaccination. A word on this clonotype: This may be a read error: a much more frequent sequence differs by one nucleotide.

TCRdb re-derived calls from the 5' RACE reads in MiXCR, one entry per CDR3 protein. The profile shows tens of thousands of distinct CDR3 sequences, 4% to 6% of them singletons. This CDR3 spans 15 amino acids. Germline V gives CDR1 SGHNT, CDR2 YYREEE (reference sequence). The material sequenced was PBMCs, either bulk or a sorted T-cell subset (CD4+, CD8+, memory, or dextramer-sorted; not recorded which), taken around 45 days after the first yellow fever vaccination. The chain employs TRBV5-4 and TRBJ2-1; D assignment may be TRBD1 or TRBD2 (6 bases each). The clonotype originates from a man aged 18-30 years who received the YFV17D yellow fever vaccine. The CDR3 protein is CTSKEGGPWYNEQFF. The CDR3 region has the DNA TGTACCAGCAAAGAGGGGGGCCCGTGGTACAATGAGCAGTTCTTC.